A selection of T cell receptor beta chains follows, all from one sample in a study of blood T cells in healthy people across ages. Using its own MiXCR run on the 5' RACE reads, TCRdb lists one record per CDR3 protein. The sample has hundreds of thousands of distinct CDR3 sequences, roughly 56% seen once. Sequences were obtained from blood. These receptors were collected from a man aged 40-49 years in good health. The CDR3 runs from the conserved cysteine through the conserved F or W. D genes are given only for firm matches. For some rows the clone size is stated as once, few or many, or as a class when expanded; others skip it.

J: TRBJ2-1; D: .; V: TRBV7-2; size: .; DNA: TGTGCCAGCACCCTACTTTTGCCCGGGGAGCAGTTCTTC; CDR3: CASTLLLPGEQFF
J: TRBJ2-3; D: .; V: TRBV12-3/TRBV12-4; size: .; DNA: TGTGCCAGCAGTTTAGTAGGGAGAAGCCCAGATACGCAGTATTTT; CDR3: CASSLVGRSPDTQYF
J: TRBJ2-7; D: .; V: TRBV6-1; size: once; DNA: TGTGCCAGCAGTGAGATGAGCTCCTACGAGCAGTACTTC; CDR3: CASSEMSSYEQYF
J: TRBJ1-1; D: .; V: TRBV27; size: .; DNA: TGTGCCAGCAGTTTTTATAGGGCGGTACCCACGGAAGCTTTCTTT; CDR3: CASSFYRAVPTEAFF
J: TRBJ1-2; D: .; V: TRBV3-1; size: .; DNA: TGTGCCAGCAGCTCCGGCCGCGGATGGAACTATGGCTACACCTTC; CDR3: CASSSGRGWNYGYTF
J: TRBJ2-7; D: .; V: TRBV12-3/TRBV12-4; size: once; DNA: TGTGCCAGCAGTTTCGGTGGGGAAGGCGAGCAGTACTTC; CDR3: CASSFGGEGEQYF
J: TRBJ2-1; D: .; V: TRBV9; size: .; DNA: TGTGCCAGCGGAGTTATCGATGAGCAGTTCTTC; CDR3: CASGVIDEQFF
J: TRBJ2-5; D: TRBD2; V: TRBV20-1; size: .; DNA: TGCAGTGCTAGACCAGCCGGGACTAGCGGAGGACGAGGGGAGCAGTACTTC; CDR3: CSARPAGTSGGRGEQYF
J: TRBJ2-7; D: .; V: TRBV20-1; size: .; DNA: TGCAGTGCTAGAGGGGAAAGGGGGGCCTACGAGCAGTACTTC; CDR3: CSARGERGAYEQYF
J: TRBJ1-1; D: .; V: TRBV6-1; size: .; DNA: TGTGCCAGCAGTGAGATAGAAAATGGGGTAAGGATGCGAGGGAACACTGAAGCTTTCTTT; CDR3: CASSEIENGVRMRGNTEAFF
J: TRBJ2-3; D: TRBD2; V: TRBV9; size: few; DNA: TGTGCCAGCAGCGTAGAGGGTAGCGGGGATACGCAGTATTTT; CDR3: CASSVEGSGDTQYF
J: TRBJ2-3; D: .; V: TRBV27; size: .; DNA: TGTGCCAGCAGTTTATTTTCCGTAAGGACCAGCACAGATACGCAGTATTTT; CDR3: CASSLFSVRTSTDTQYF
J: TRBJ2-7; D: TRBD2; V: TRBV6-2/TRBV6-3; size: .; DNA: TGTGCCAGCCTCTTAGCGGGAGGAGGCGAGCAGTACTTC; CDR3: CASLLAGGGEQYF
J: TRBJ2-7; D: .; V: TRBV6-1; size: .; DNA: TGTGCCAGCAGTGAAATCAGGGCTTCCTACGAGCAGTACTTC; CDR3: CASSEIRASYEQYF
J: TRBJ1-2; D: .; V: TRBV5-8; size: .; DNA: TGTGCCAGCAGCTTCAAACGCTACACCTTC; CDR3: CASSFKRYTF
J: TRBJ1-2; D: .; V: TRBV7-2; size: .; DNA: TGTGCCAGCAGCTTAACCCCAGAAACCGCTAACTATGGCTACACCTTC; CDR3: CASSLTPETANYGYTF
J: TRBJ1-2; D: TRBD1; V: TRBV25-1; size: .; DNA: TGTGCCAGCAGTGCCACAGGGGGGTCAGGTGGCTACACCTTC; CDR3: CASSATGGSGGYTF
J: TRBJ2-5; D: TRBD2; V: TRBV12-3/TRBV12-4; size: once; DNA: TGTGCCAGCAGTTCCGGGACTAGCGGCCCCAAAGAGACCCAGTACTTC; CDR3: CASSSGTSGPKETQYF
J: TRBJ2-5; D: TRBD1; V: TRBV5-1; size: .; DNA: TGCGCCAGCAGCAGTTCCGGGACAGGGTTGGAGACCCAGTACTTC; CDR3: CASSSSGTGLETQYF
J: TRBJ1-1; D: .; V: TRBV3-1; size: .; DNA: TGTGCCAGCAGCCAAGTTGCGGGCCTTGGGGCTTTCTTT; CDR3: CASSQVAGLGAFF
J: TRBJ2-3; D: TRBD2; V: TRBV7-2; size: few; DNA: TGTGCCACCTCGGGGGGGGCGGTAGATACGCAGTATTTT; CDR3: CATSGGAVDTQYF
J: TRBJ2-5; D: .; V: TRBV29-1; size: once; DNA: TGCAGCGTTGAGCCCGGCGGTCGAGTGGACAATGAGCAGTACTTC; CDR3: CSVEPGGRVDNEQYF
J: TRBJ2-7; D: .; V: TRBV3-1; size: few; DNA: TGTGCCAGCAGCCAAGGCCCTTTCTACGAGCAGTACTTC; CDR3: CASSQGPFYEQYF
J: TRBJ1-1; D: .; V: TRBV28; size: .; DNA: TGTGGGACTGGGGGGAAAAACACTGAAGCTTTCTTT; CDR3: CGTGGKNTEAFF
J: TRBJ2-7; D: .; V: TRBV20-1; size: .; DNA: TGCAGTGCTAGGCAGAATCCTCTCAGGGACGGGCGGGAGCAGTACTTC; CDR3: CSARQNPLRDGREQYF
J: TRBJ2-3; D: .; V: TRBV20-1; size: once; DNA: TGCAGTGCTAGAGAGGGGGTTACTAGCACAGATACGCAGTATTTT; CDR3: CSAREGVTSTDTQYF